This T cell receptor (beta chain) was obtained from a study of blood T cell repertoires in COVID-19. The assay was immunoSEQ multiplex PCR, and TCRdb's table has in-frame clones only and misses some. Among approximately 83,000 clones listed, 77% were seen once. Germline trimming cut 5 bases from V and 8 bases from J; bases unmatched to any gene: 13. CDR3 length: 16 amino acids. CDR1 and CDR2 from the germline V gene are SGHTA and FQGNSA. The rearrangement uses TRBV7-2 and TRBJ2-2; 8 positions match TRBD2. The clonotype comes from a woman of 80 years or more with acute or convalescent COVID-19. The sequencing sample was made of peripheral blood. The CDR3, as DNA: TGTGCCAGCAGCCTCCCGGCGGGGGGCTATAGGGGGGAGCTGTTTTTT. It encodes CASSLPAGGYRGELFF.